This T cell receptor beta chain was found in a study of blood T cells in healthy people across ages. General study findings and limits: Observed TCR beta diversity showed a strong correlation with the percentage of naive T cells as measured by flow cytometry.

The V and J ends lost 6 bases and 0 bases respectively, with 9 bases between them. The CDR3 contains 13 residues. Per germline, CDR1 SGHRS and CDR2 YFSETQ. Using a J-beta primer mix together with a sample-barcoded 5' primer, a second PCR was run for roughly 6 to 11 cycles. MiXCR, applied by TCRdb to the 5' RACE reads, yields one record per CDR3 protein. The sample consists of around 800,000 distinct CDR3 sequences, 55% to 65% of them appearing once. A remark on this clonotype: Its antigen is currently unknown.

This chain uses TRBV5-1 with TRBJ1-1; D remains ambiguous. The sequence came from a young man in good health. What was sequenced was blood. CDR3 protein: CASKSPMNTEAFF. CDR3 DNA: TGCGCCAGCAAGAGCCCCATGAACACTGAAGCTTTCTTT. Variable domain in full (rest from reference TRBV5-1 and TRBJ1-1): KAGVTQTPRYLIKTRGQQVTLSCSPISGHRSVSWYQQTPGQGLQFLFEYFSETQRNKGNFPGRFSGRQFSNSRSEMNVSTLELGDSALYLCASKSPMNTEAFFGQGTRLTVV.